This T cell receptor (beta chain) was captured in a study of blood T cell repertoires in COVID-19. In the study overall: Donors in the United States, Italy and Spain gave samples during acute or convalescent COVID-19. T cells, B-cell-depleted T cells, or PBMCs supplied cDNA or gDNA.

Original methodology: Reference gene primer amplification in the assay estimated nucleated cell counts. Sequenced by immunoSEQ multiplex PCR; TCRdb stores in-frame clones only, minus some. The D gene and trimming were derived from the DNA, and the V and J assignments and clone size from that table. The table has more than 200,000 clones, 84% seen once. The receptor's source is a man aged 55-75 years with acute or convalescent COVID-19. Sequencing was performed on peripheral blood.

The CDR3 region is CASSRRTSGTYNEQFF. In DNA form, the CDR3 reads TGTGCCAGCAGCCGTCGGACTAGCGGGACCTACAATGAGCAGTTCTTC. The chain employs TRBV6-2 or TRBV6-3 and TRBJ2-1; TRBD2 matches 12 bases. The CDR3 covers 16 residues. V dropped 6 bases and J dropped 2; count of bases not matched to a gene: 5. Germline V CDR1 and CDR2: MNHEY, SVGEGT.